This passage covers 32 T cell receptor beta chains from one sample sequenced in a study of OX40 agonist ivuxolimab in advanced cancers. Clones were read by immunoSEQ multiplex PCR, and TCRdb kept only the in-frame ones, dropping some. The top ten clones hold roughly 4% of a sample with approximately 82,000 clones, 88% of them seen once. Here the sequenced sample was CD4+ or CD8+ T cells sorted from blood, taken in a trial of the OX40 agonist ivuxolimab. These receptor sequences come from an adult with an advanced solid tumor such as melanoma, head and neck, liver or kidney cancer.

The J gene is TRBJ2-7, the V gene TRBV10-3; tentative D call: TRBD2 (5 bases). The germline gives CDR1 ENHRY, CDR2 SYGVKD. V was cut by 4 bases and J by 4 bases, with 5 bases left in between. The CDR3 extends over 11 amino acids. The CDR3 sequence: CAISGEYEQYF. CDR3 coding DNA: TGTGCCATCAGTGGGGAGTACGAGCAGTACTTC.

This chain joins TRBV10-3 and TRBJ1-2; D is uncertain. V lost 3 bases to trimming and J lost 0 bases, with 8 bases between them. Per the germline V gene, CDR1 is ENHRY and CDR2 is SYGVKD. The CDR3 covers 14 residues. CDR3 coding DNA: TGTGCCATCAGTGACACCAATACTAACTATGGCTACACCTTC. Translating gives CAISDTNTNYGYTF.

The chain employs TRBV16 and TRBJ2-5, with 9 nucleotides matching TRBD1. The J call is in doubt because the DNA end fits TRBJ2-7 better. CDR3 size: 15 residues. CDR1 is KGHSY and CDR2 is FQNENV in the germline V gene. CDR3 residues: CASSQSYGQGSEQYF. CDR3 DNA: TGTGCCAGCAGCCAATCGTATGGACAGGGGAGCGAGCAGTACTTC.

The genes are TRBV6-1 and TRBJ1-1, with 9 bases matching TRBD1. The CDR3 runs 14 residues. Germline CDR1 and CDR2: MNHNS and SASEGT. V gave up 10 bases and J gave up 5 bases; unmatched junction bases: 11. For the CDR3, the DNA is TGTGCCACCCAGACCGGGACAGGGAGTACTGAAGCTTTCTTT. Residues: CATQTGTGSTEAFF.

The chain has TRBV27 and TRBJ2-1, with no clear D. This CDR3 comprises 19 residues. Between the trimmed V and J ends, which lost 2 bases and 1 base, there was a span of 21 bases. CDR1 and CDR2 from the germline V gene are MNHEY and SMNVEV (reference sequence). The CDR3 reads CASSLKSVRPTGSYNEQFF. CDR3 nucleotide sequence: TGTGCCAGCAGTTTAAAAAGCGTGAGGCCGACTGGGTCCTACAATGAGCAGTTCTTC.

This clone occurred once. The chain recombines TRBV9 with TRBJ2-1; D unclear. Per the germline V gene, CDR1 is SGDLS and CDR2 is YYNGEE. Between the trimmed V and J ends, which lost 0 bases and 5 bases, there was a span of 6 bases. The CDR3 is 13 residues long. The CDR3: CASSVVEDNEQFF. The DNA for the CDR3 is TGTGCCAGCAGCGTAGTTGAAGACAATGAGCAGTTCTTC. The entire variable domain, with the rest obtained from reference TRBV9 and TRBJ2-1, is as follows: DSGVTQTPKHLITATGQRVTLRCSPRSGDLSVYWYQQSLDQGLQFLIQYYNGEERAKGNILERFSAQQFPDLHSELNLSSLELGDSALYFCASSVVEDNEQFFGPGTRLTVL.

V gene TRBV5-6 combines with J gene TRBJ2-3; D gene ambiguous. The CDR3 extends over 13 amino acids. The V gene lost 1 base and the J gene lost 4 bases, with 7 bases spanning the gap. Germline V gene lookup returns CDR1 SGHDT and CDR2 YYEEEE. The CDR3 loop reads CASSLSLSDTQYF. In nucleotides, the CDR3 is TGTGCCAGCAGCTTGAGTCTTTCAGATACGCAGTATTTT.

This CDR3 reads CASSERDRDSYEQYF. The CDR3 region has the DNA TGTGCCAGCAGTGAAAGGGACAGGGACTCCTACGAGCAGTACTTC. The rearrangement joins TRBV6-4 to TRBJ2-7; 9 bases map to TRBD1. V was pared by 3 bases and J by 0 bases, with 3 bases of the junction left unmatched. The CDR3 is 15 residues long. Looked up from germline, CDR1 is MRHNA and CDR2 is SNTAGT.

This chain connects TRBV2 to TRBJ2-1, with a possible D match to TRBD1 (6 bases). V was pared by 4 bases and J by 8 bases, with 18 bases between. This CDR3 region has 15 residues. CDR1 is SNHLY, CDR2 FYNNEI, per germline. As DNA, the CDR3 is TGTGCCAGCAGTGTGGGGGCAGGGTCTATTCATGAGCAGTTCTTC. This gives the protein CASSVGAGSIHEQFF.

This clone was found once. The chain has TRBV28 and TRBJ1-1; no firm D call. Trimming shortened V by 0 bases and J by 1 base, and 3 bases separated the two germline ends. CDR1 and CDR2 from the germline V gene are MDHEN and SYDVKM. CDR3 size: 13 residues. The DNA for the CDR3 is TGTGCCAGCAGTTTATGGGGGAACACTGAAGCTTTCTTT. It codes for CASSLWGNTEAFF.

V gene TRBV4-1 combines with J gene TRBJ1-4, with 7 bases fitting TRBD1. Trimming took 1 base from V and 5 from J; bases not matched to a gene: 7. Germline CDR1 reads MGHRA; CDR2 reads YSYEKL. This CDR3 is built from 16 residues. The CDR3 sequence: CASSQAGQALNEKLFF. For the CDR3, the DNA is TGCGCCAGCAGCCAAGCTGGACAGGCCCTGAATGAAAAACTGTTTTTT.

The CDR3 region is CASSLLAGAYEQYF. The CDR3 DNA is TGTGCCAGCAGTTTACTAGCGGGAGCCTACGAGCAGTACTTC. The chain has TRBV27 and TRBJ2-7; 10 bases align to TRBD2. Germline V CDR1 and CDR2: MNHEY, SMNVEV (reference sequence). V was pared by 2 bases and J by 2 bases, with 0 bases of the junction left unmatched. The CDR3 sequence is 14 residues long.

This chain links TRBV27 with TRBJ2-7; D possibly corresponds to TRBD1 (5 bases). Between the trimmed V and J ends, which lost 3 bases and 2 bases, there was a span of 11 bases. The CDR3 covers 14 residues. The V gene's germline CDR1 is MNHEY and CDR2 SMNVEV (reference sequence). The chain's CDR3 is CASSLQGEPYEQYF. In DNA form, the CDR3 reads TGTGCCAGCAGTTTGCAGGGTGAGCCCTACGAGCAGTACTTC.

This clone was seen only once. The gene calls are TRBV6-1 and TRBJ2-5; D is tentatively TRBD1 or TRBD2 (5 bases each). CDR1 and CDR2 from the germline V gene are MNHNS and SASEGT. V was pared by 11 bases and J by 1 base, with 14 bases between. CDR3 size: 13 residues. The CDR3 DNA sequence: TGTGCCGGGGGAAGGAACAGCCAAGAGACCCAGTACTTC. Its translation: CAGGRNSQETQYF.

This sequence joins TRBV6-5 and TRBJ2-7, with 7 bases aligning to TRBD1. Germline CDR1 MNHEY, CDR2 SVGAGI. This CDR3 is 15 amino acids long. Trimming cost V 4 bases and J 0 bases; bases outside gene matches: 6. The CDR3, as DNA: TGTGCCAGCAGTTTAACAGGGGCGGGCTCCTACGAGCAGTACTTC. It is translated as CASSLTGAGSYEQYF.

This clone appeared once. This chain connects TRBV15 to TRBJ2-1, with D tentatively TRBD1 (5 bases). Deletions cut 3 bases from V and 4 bases from J, with 10 bases between. The CDR3 is made up of 14 amino acids. Per the germline V gene, CDR1 is LNHNV and CDR2 is YYDKDF (reference sequence). The CDR3 nucleotides are TGTGCCACCAGCAGCCCACAGGCTTACAATGAGCAGTTCTTC. It codes for CATSSPQAYNEQFF.

The chain recombines TRBV4-2 with TRBJ2-1; D gene unclear. The ends were cut back, 1 base at V and 5 bases at J, with 6 bases in the middle. Germline CDR1 is LGHNA and CDR2 is YNFKEQ. CDR3 length: 13 residues. The CDR3 region is CASSQAVHNEQFF. Here the CDR3 DNA reads TGTGCCAGCAGCCAAGCCGTCCACAATGAGCAGTTCTTC.

The chain combines TRBV7-9 with TRBJ2-3, with 7 positions matching TRBD1. Germline CDR1 and CDR2: SEHNR and FQNEAQ (reference sequence). The length of the CDR3 is 15 residues. Trimming at V came to 2 bases and at J to 3 bases, leaving 5 bases not matched to a gene. The CDR3 spells CASSLIRGQTDTQYF. Written as DNA, the CDR3 is TGTGCCAGCAGCTTAATAAGGGGGCAAACAGATACGCAGTATTTT.

The genes are TRBV9 and TRBJ2-2, with 7 nucleotides matching TRBD1. Trimming cost V 3 bases and J 7 bases; bases outside gene matches: 9. Germline lookup yields CDR1 SGDLS and CDR2 YYNGEE. The CDR3 loop spans 15 amino acids. The CDR3 DNA reads as TGTGCCAGCAGCGGGGGCGACAGGGATGGCGGGGAGCTGTTTTTT. This codes for CASSGGDRDGGELFF.

This sequence joins TRBV28 and TRBJ2-7, with TRBD2 matching 11 bases. The CDR3 totals 17 residues. CDR1 and CDR2 (germline): MDHEN, SYDVKM. The V gene end was trimmed by 2 bases and the J gene end by 3 bases; junction bases not matched to a gene: 9. The CDR3 DNA is TGTGCCAGCAGTTTAGGATGGACTAGCGGGTTTTACTACGAGCAGTACTTC. Amino acid sequence: CASSLGWTSGFYYEQYF.

This clone was counted only a few times. The chain is built from TRBV6-6 and TRBJ1-5, with a possible D match to TRBD1 (5 bases). Between the trimmed V and J ends, which lost 4 bases and 3 bases, there was a span of 7 bases. Germline V gene lookup returns CDR1 MNHNY and CDR2 SVGAGI (reference sequence). The CDR3 totals 13 residues. The CDR3 loop is CASSSGHNQPQHF. The CDR3 nucleotides read TGTGCCAGCAGTTCAGGACACAATCAGCCCCAGCATTTT.

This chain links TRBV2 with TRBJ2-3, with 10 bases aligning to TRBD2. The CDR3 is 16 residues long. V lost 4 bases to trimming and J lost 1 base; unmatched junction nucleotides: 5. Germline CDR1 and CDR2: SNHLY and FYNNEI. This CDR3 reads CASSGTGTSGTDTQYF. CDR3 nucleotide sequence: TGTGCCAGCAGTGGAACCGGGACTAGCGGCACAGATACGCAGTATTTT.

The chain uses TRBV30 and TRBJ2-7; D is possibly TRBD1 (5 bases). Trimming left V 0 bases short and J 4 bases short, with 13 bases between. Germline CDR1 GTSNPN, CDR2 SVGIG (reference sequence). This CDR3 contains 14 residues. The DNA for the CDR3 is TGTGCCTGGAGTGTAGGTGGGGCGATTTACGAGCAGTACTTC. This encodes CAWSVGGAIYEQYF.

The V gene is TRBV7-9, the J gene TRBJ2-6; tentative D call: TRBD1 (5 bases). Germline V gives CDR1 SEHNR, CDR2 FQNEAQ (reference sequence). The CDR3 length is 15 residues. Trimming removed 0 bases at V and 2 bases at J, with 5 bases between. CDR3 nucleotides: TGTGCCAGCAGCTTAGCAGGGGCTGGGGCCAACGTCCTGACTTTC. As protein: CASSLAGAGANVLTF.

This chain's CDR3 is CAWSSTATNTQYF. CDR3 in DNA: TGTGCCTGGAGTTCGACTGCGACGAATACGCAGTATTTT. The chain is built from TRBV30 and TRBJ2-3; no clear D. The CDR3 length is 13 residues. V was cut by 2 bases and J by 7 bases, with 13 bases left in between. CDR1 and CDR2 (germline): GTSNPN, SVGIG (reference sequence).

The chain uses TRBV7-9 and TRBJ2-7; 8 nucleotides match TRBD1. Germline CDR1 is SEHNR and CDR2 is FQNEAQ (reference sequence). The V segment lost 0 bases and the J segment 5 bases; nucleotides outside the gene matches: 3. This CDR3 has 14 amino acids. The CDR3 spells CASSLARGRDEQYF. The CDR3 DNA follows: TGTGCCAGCAGCTTAGCCAGGGGGCGCGACGAGCAGTACTTC.

The chain uses TRBV9 and TRBJ1-2; D is uncertain. Germline CDR1 reads SGDLS; CDR2 reads YYNGEE. Trimming took off 0 bases at V and 6 bases at J, with 9 bases between the two ends. This CDR3 has 13 residues. The CDR3 is CASSVVDRNGYTF. CDR3 nucleotides: TGTGCCAGCAGCGTAGTGGACCGGAATGGCTACACCTTC.

This clone was seen once. V is TRBV9 and J is TRBJ2-3; the match to TRBD2 covers 8 bases. V was clipped by 2 bases and J by 5 bases; unmatched bases: 4. Germline-derived CDR1 and CDR2 are SGDLS and YYNGEE. This CDR3 has 14 amino acids. The CDR3 DNA sequence: TGTGCCAGCAGCGTCTCCCTAGCGGGAGATACGCAGTATTTT. Translation: CASSVSLAGDTQYF.

The chain couples TRBV28 to TRBJ2-7, with TRBD2 identical over 16 bases. Germline V CDR1 and CDR2: MDHEN, SYDVKM. Unmatched junction bases numbered 0, after V lost 3 bases and J lost 4 bases. The CDR3 extends over 15 amino acids. The CDR3 is CASSLGLAGGYEQYF. DNA of the CDR3: TGTGCCAGCAGTTTGGGACTAGCGGGAGGGTACGAGCAGTACTTC.

The chain joins TRBV28 to TRBJ2-7; TRBD2 agrees at 13 bases. The ends lost 10 bases at V and 4 bases at J; junction bases unmatched: 10. Germline lookup yields CDR1 MDHEN and CDR2 SYDVKM. CDR3 size: 15 residues. CDR3: CATSLPGLAGYEQYF. CDR3 coding DNA: TGTGCCACGTCATTACCGGGACTAGCGGGGTACGAGCAGTACTTC.

The gene calls are TRBV6-5 and TRBJ2-7, with D perhaps TRBD1 or TRBD2 (7 bases each). The CDR3 is made up of 14 amino acids. The germline V gene encodes CDR1 MNHEY and CDR2 SVGAGI. V was cut by 8 bases and J by 7 bases, with 21 bases left in between. DNA for the CDR3: TGTGCCAGCGGGAGGGAGAGCCTCAGGGGGGAGCAGTACTTC. It specifies CASGRESLRGEQYF.

The rearrangement joins TRBV6-6 to TRBJ2-2; unclear D gene. The CDR3 extends over 15 amino acids. V lost 2 bases to trimming and J lost 0 bases, with 7 bases between them. CDR1 is MNHNY and CDR2 is SVGAGI in the germline V gene (reference sequence). CDR3 residues: CASSYVFANTGELFF. The DNA of the CDR3 is TGTGCCAGCAGTTACGTCTTCGCGAACACCGGGGAGCTGTTTTTT.